A selection of T cell receptor beta chains follows, all from one sample in a study of shared clonotypes between healthy human individuals. Produced via immunoSEQ multiplex PCR; TCRdb's table is partial and in-frame only. The repertoire holds nearly 1 million clones, with over 75% as singletons. Input material: memory CD4+ T cells sorted from blood. All receptors come from a man between 18 and 35 years old in good health. Both conserved end residues are part of each CDR3. The D gene is left open where the match is weak. A row's size may be missing; if present it is once, few, many or a size class.

v_call	clone_size	j_call	d_call	cdr3_nt	cdr3_aa
TRBV5-1	-	TRBJ2-1	-	TGCGCCAGCAGCCGTGCTCAGGCGGGCTACAATGAGCAGTTCTTC	CASSRAQAGYNEQFF
TRBV7-9	-	TRBJ2-2	TRBD2	TGTGCCAGCAGCTGGGGAGCGGGAGTGAAAACCGGGGAGCTGTTTTTT	CASSWGAGVKTGELFF
TRBV5-4	-	TRBJ1-1	TRBD1	TGTGCCAGCAGTTCCCTAACACAGGGGACTGAAGCTTTCTTT	CASSSLTQGTEAFF
TRBV18	-	TRBJ2-1	-	TGTGCCAGCTCACCGCCTACCAGGGTTAATGAGCAGTTCTTC	CASSPPTRVNEQFF
TRBV6-1	few	TRBJ1-5	-	TGTGCCAGCAGTGGCGGGACTCCCCCCTATCAGCCCCAGCATTTT	CASSGGTPPYQPQHF
TRBV11-2	-	TRBJ2-6	-	TGTGCCGTAGCCTCTGGGGCCAACGTCCTGACTTTC	CAVASGANVLTF
TRBV6-6	-	TRBJ1-2	-	TGTGCCAGCAGTTCGTTGGGACAAACAAACTATGGCTACACCTTC	CASSSLGQTNYGYTF
TRBV4-3	-	TRBJ2-3	-	TGCGCCAGCAGCCAAGATGGGCGAGCAGATACGCAGTATTTT	CASSQDGRADTQYF
TRBV2	-	TRBJ2-7	-	TGTGCCAGCAGTGTTTTTGATACGGGGGAGCAGTACTTC	CASSVFDTGEQYF
TRBV7-9	-	TRBJ2-7	TRBD2	TGTGCCAGCAGCTTACAGGGAAAGCGGGAGGGCAAGTACTTC	CASSLQGKREGKYF
TRBV7-2	few	TRBJ2-7	-	TGTGCCAGCAGGCCAGGGGACGGAGGCTACGAGCAGTACTTC	CASRPGDGGYEQYF
TRBV5-4	-	TRBJ1-2	-	TGTGCCAGCAGCTCGGGTGCGGTGAACTATGGCTACACCTTC	CASSSGAVNYGYTF
TRBV28	-	TRBJ2-7	TRBD1	TGTGCCACCCGGACAGGGAAAGGCGGCGAGCAGTACTTC	CATRTGKGGEQYF
TRBV6-5	few	TRBJ2-2	-	TGTGCCAGCAGCATTAGCGGCCGGGGCAGCGGGGAGCTGTTTTTT	CASSISGRGSGELFF
TRBV5-6	-	TRBJ2-7	TRBD2	TGTGCCAGCCGATTAGCGGGAGGGCTAAACGAGCAGTACTTC	CASRLAGGLNEQYF
TRBV7-2	-	TRBJ1-1	-	TGTGCCAGCAGCTTACGGACGGGGAACACTGAAGCTTTCTTT	CASSLRTGNTEAFF
TRBV7-8	-	TRBJ1-3	TRBD1	TGTGCCAGCAGCCCCCGGGACAGAACCTCTGGAAACACCATATATTTT	CASSPRDRTSGNTIYF